This T cell receptor beta chain was recorded in a study of Graves' ophthalmopathy and Graves' hyperthyroidism. This clonotype occurred many times. Investigators amplified TCR beta CDR3 regions from RNA transcripts. HTBI primers were used in a first-round RT-PCR, which preceded a second-round multiplex PCR. TCRdb independently ran MiXCR on the multiplex PCR reads; one entry per CDR3 protein. The table records 170,000 or so distinct CDR3 sequences, around two fifths of them present only once. This receptor was identified in a woman aged 40 to 50 with Graves' ophthalmopathy. The sequencing sample was made of peripheral blood.

The CDR3 sequence: CASSYHRESQPQHF. The CDR3 DNA follows: TGTGCCAGCAGTTACCACAGGGAAAGTCAGCCCCAGCATTTT. This chain uses TRBV6-2 or TRBV6-3 with TRBJ1-5, with D perhaps TRBD1 (6 bases). The CDR3 covers 14 residues. The germline CDR1 and CDR2 sequences are MNHEY and SVGEGT. With 2 bases removed from V and 6 bases from J, the gap between germline ends came to 11 bases.